This record covers a single TCR beta chain. The entry originates in a study of blood T cell repertoires in COVID-19. Study-level information: Both acute and convalescent COVID-19 samples were obtained from the United States, Italy and Spain. From T cells, B-cell-depleted T cells, or PBMCs came the material, which was cDNA or gDNA.

Per the study methods: The assay estimated nucleated cells by amplifying reference gene primers. Method: immunoSEQ multiplex PCR; TCRdb's copy keeps in-frame clones and lacks some. The V and J calls and clone size come from that table; D and trimming were worked out from the DNA. The table lists over 250,000 clones, about 83% of them singletons. The CDR3 is made up of 16 amino acids. Losses at the gene ends were 4 bases for V and 5 bases for J; bases not matched to a gene: 6. Looked up from germline, CDR1 is SGHKS and CDR2 is YYEKEE (reference sequence). J is TRBJ2-2 and V is TRBV5-5, with 12 bases lining up with TRBD2. The material sequenced was peripheral blood. This receptor was obtained from a woman aged 50 to 60 who had recovered from COVID-19. The CDR3 loop reads CASSLRLAGVTGELFF. The CDR3 DNA reads as TGTGCCAGCAGCCTAAGACTAGCGGGAGTTACCGGGGAGCTGTTTTTT.